A selection of T cell receptor beta chains follows, all from one sample in a study of OX40 agonist ivuxolimab in advanced cancers. Libraries were prepared by immunoSEQ multiplex PCR; TCRdb keeps only in-frame clonotypes and omits some of them. Among roughly 90,000 clones listed, roughly nine tenths were seen once. The sequences come from CD4+ or CD8+ T cells sorted from blood, collected in a trial of the OX40 agonist ivuxolimab. The receptors here all came from an adult with an advanced solid tumor such as melanoma, head and neck, liver or kidney cancer. Both conserved end residues are part of each CDR3. Each record gives: D gene, clone size, V gene, J gene, CDR3 protein, CDR3 DNA. A D gene is named only where the DNA matches it firmly. Rows may omit the clone size; those that give it use once, few, many or a size class.

D gene: TRBD2; clone size: .; V gene: TRBV14; J gene: TRBJ2-7; CDR3 protein: CASSPGLANEQYF; CDR3 DNA: TGTGCCAGCAGCCCTGGACTAGCCAACGAGCAGTACTTC
D gene: TRBD2; clone size: .; V gene: TRBV2; J gene: TRBJ2-1; CDR3 protein: CASSLGLAGTSYNEQFF; CDR3 DNA: TGTGCCAGCAGCCTCGGACTAGCGGGAACCTCCTACAATGAGCAGTTCTTC
D gene: .; clone size: .; V gene: TRBV19; J gene: TRBJ2-7; CDR3 protein: CASSPAGTGNYEQYF; CDR3 DNA: TGTGCCAGTAGTCCGGCCGGGACGGGGAACTACGAGCAGTACTTC
D gene: .; clone size: .; V gene: TRBV29-1; J gene: TRBJ2-7; CDR3 protein: CSVEDRPYEQYF; CDR3 DNA: TGCAGCGTTGAAGATCGCCCCTACGAGCAGTACTTC
D gene: .; clone size: once; V gene: TRBV5-1; J gene: TRBJ2-1; CDR3 protein: CASSLVSGRVSPEQFF; CDR3 DNA: TGCGCCAGCAGCTTGGTCTCGGGCAGGGTTAGTCCTGAGCAGTTCTTC
D gene: .; clone size: once; V gene: TRBV28; J gene: TRBJ1-1; CDR3 protein: CASSPRTGLTEAFF; CDR3 DNA: TGTGCCAGCAGTCCTCGAACAGGGTTGACTGAAGCTTTCTTT
D gene: TRBD1; clone size: .; V gene: TRBV7-8; J gene: TRBJ1-1; CDR3 protein: CASSGRTGGFTEAFF; CDR3 DNA: TGTGCCAGCAGCGGCCGGACAGGGGGGTTCACTGAAGCTTTCTTT
D gene: .; clone size: .; V gene: TRBV28; J gene: TRBJ2-2; CDR3 protein: CASSFALSTGELFF; CDR3 DNA: TGTGCCAGCAGTTTTGCCCTCTCCACCGGGGAGCTGTTTTTT
D gene: .; clone size: .; V gene: TRBV7-2; J gene: TRBJ1-2; CDR3 protein: CASSLFIDSNYGYTF; CDR3 DNA: TGTGCCAGCAGCTTATTTATCGACAGCAACTATGGCTACACCTTC
D gene: .; clone size: .; V gene: TRBV6-1; J gene: TRBJ2-7; CDR3 protein: CASSEVIRTEQYF; CDR3 DNA: TGTGCCAGCAGTGAAGTAATTCGGACAGAGCAGTACTTC
D gene: .; clone size: .; V gene: TRBV2; J gene: TRBJ2-7; CDR3 protein: CASSEKWGLYEQYF; CDR3 DNA: TGTGCCAGCAGTGAAAAGTGGGGACTGTACGAGCAGTACTTC
D gene: .; clone size: .; V gene: TRBV13; J gene: TRBJ1-2; CDR3 protein: CASLNREGSDGYTF; CDR3 DNA: TGTGCCAGCTTAAACCGGGAAGGGTCAGATGGCTACACCTTC
D gene: .; clone size: .; V gene: TRBV10-3; J gene: TRBJ2-1; CDR3 protein: CAISESESDRPQVFF; CDR3 DNA: TGTGCCATCAGTGAGTCAGAATCTGACAGGCCCCAAGTGTTCTTC
D gene: TRBD2; clone size: .; V gene: TRBV28; J gene: TRBJ2-2; CDR3 protein: CASRPPLAANTGELFF; CDR3 DNA: TGTGCCAGCAGACCCCCCCTAGCGGCGAACACCGGGGAGCTGTTTTTT
D gene: TRBD1; clone size: few; V gene: TRBV5-8; J gene: TRBJ2-5; CDR3 protein: CASRDRLTGGVETQYF; CDR3 DNA: TGTGCCAGCAGGGACCGCCTAACAGGGGGCGTAGAGACCCAGTACTTC
D gene: TRBD2; clone size: .; V gene: TRBV19; J gene: TRBJ2-7; CDR3 protein: CASSRTPLAGGHEQYF; CDR3 DNA: TGTGCCAGTAGTAGGACCCCACTAGCGGGAGGACACGAGCAGTACTTC
D gene: TRBD2; clone size: .; V gene: TRBV4-2; J gene: TRBJ2-7; CDR3 protein: CASSPSIAGEAYEQYF; CDR3 DNA: TGTGCCAGCAGCCCTTCTATAGCGGGAGAAGCCTACGAGCAGTACTTC
D gene: .; clone size: .; V gene: TRBV30; J gene: TRBJ2-5; CDR3 protein: CAWSAVKETQYF; CDR3 DNA: TGTGCCTGGAGTGCGGTTAAAGAGACCCAGTACTTC
D gene: TRBD1; clone size: .; V gene: TRBV11-3; J gene: TRBJ2-5; CDR3 protein: CASSQGAGETQYF; CDR3 DNA: TGTGCCAGCAGCCAGGGGGCAGGAGAGACCCAGTACTTC
D gene: TRBD2; clone size: .; V gene: TRBV4-1; J gene: TRBJ2-3; CDR3 protein: CASSQTVGSGRTDTQYF; CDR3 DNA: TGCGCCAGCAGCCAAACGGTGGGGAGCGGGAGAACAGATACGCAGTATTTT
D gene: .; clone size: .; V gene: TRBV6-1; J gene: TRBJ1-1; CDR3 protein: CASSEVQYMNTEAFF; CDR3 DNA: TGTGCCAGCAGTGAAGTACAGTACATGAACACTGAAGCTTTCTTT
D gene: .; clone size: .; V gene: TRBV6-6; J gene: TRBJ1-1; CDR3 protein: CASAILTGSNTEAFF; CDR3 DNA: TGTGCCAGCGCGATCCTGACAGGCTCGAACACTGAAGCTTTCTTT
D gene: TRBD1; clone size: .; V gene: TRBV29-1; J gene: TRBJ2-7; CDR3 protein: CSVKTGDSYEQYF; CDR3 DNA: TGCAGCGTCAAGACAGGGGATTCCTACGAGCAGTACTTC
D gene: .; clone size: once; V gene: TRBV2; J gene: TRBJ2-7; CDR3 protein: CASSEALGGVYEQYF; CDR3 DNA: TGTGCCAGCAGTGAAGCGCTTGGAGGAGTCTACGAGCAGTACTTC
D gene: TRBD1; clone size: .; V gene: TRBV6-1; J gene: TRBJ1-1; CDR3 protein: CASSDRDRAGRNTEAFF; CDR3 DNA: TGTGCCAGCAGTGACCGGGACAGGGCTGGCAGAAACACTGAAGCTTTCTTT
D gene: .; clone size: .; V gene: TRBV29-1; J gene: TRBJ2-5; CDR3 protein: CSVEPAQETQYF; CDR3 DNA: TGCAGCGTTGAACCGGCCCAAGAGACCCAGTACTTC
D gene: .; clone size: .; V gene: TRBV25-1; J gene: TRBJ2-1; CDR3 protein: CASSELRNEQFF; CDR3 DNA: TGTGCCAGCAGTGAACTCCGAAATGAGCAGTTCTTC
D gene: TRBD2; clone size: .; V gene: TRBV19; J gene: TRBJ2-1; CDR3 protein: CASSIGSSGPYYNEQFF; CDR3 DNA: TGTGCCAGTAGTATAGGTTCTAGCGGGCCCTACTACAATGAGCAGTTCTTC
D gene: TRBD1; clone size: once; V gene: TRBV27; J gene: TRBJ2-7; CDR3 protein: CASREASQGAWEQYF; CDR3 DNA: TGTGCCAGCAGGGAGGCCTCACAGGGGGCGTGGGAGCAGTACTTC
D gene: .; clone size: .; V gene: TRBV5-6; J gene: TRBJ2-4; CDR3 protein: CASSQDRTFPTRWTF; CDR3 DNA: TGTGCCAGCAGTCAGGACAGAACCTTCCCTACGAGATGGACCTTC
D gene: TRBD1; clone size: .; V gene: TRBV9; J gene: TRBJ1-1; CDR3 protein: CASSPGGQGTLGAFF; CDR3 DNA: TGTGCCAGCAGCCCAGGGGGACAGGGAACACTGGGAGCTTTCTTT
D gene: TRBD2; clone size: .; V gene: TRBV27; J gene: TRBJ2-1; CDR3 protein: CASRGLAGEAEFF; CDR3 DNA: TGTGCCAGCAGGGGACTAGCGGGAGAGGCGGAGTTCTTC
D gene: .; clone size: .; V gene: TRBV27; J gene: TRBJ2-2; CDR3 protein: CASSSDLGGRTGELFF; CDR3 DNA: TGTGCCAGCAGTAGCGACCTGGGGGGACGCACCGGGGAGCTGTTTTTT
D gene: .; clone size: .; V gene: TRBV6-5; J gene: TRBJ2-1; CDR3 protein: CASSYSTGSNEQFF; CDR3 DNA: TGTGCCAGCAGTTACTCGACCGGGAGCAATGAGCAGTTCTTC
D gene: TRBD2; clone size: .; V gene: TRBV9; J gene: TRBJ2-3; CDR3 protein: CASSAGLAGAADTQYF; CDR3 DNA: TGTGCCAGCAGCGCGGGACTAGCGGGAGCCGCAGATACGCAGTATTTT
D gene: TRBD2; clone size: .; V gene: TRBV7-9; J gene: TRBJ2-5; CDR3 protein: CASSLVGGQRESKTQYF; CDR3 DNA: TGTGCCAGCAGCTTAGTCGGCGGTCAGCGGGAGTCAAAGACCCAGTACTTC
D gene: TRBD1; clone size: .; V gene: TRBV4-1; J gene: TRBJ2-7; CDR3 protein: CASSQRQGHSYEQYF; CDR3 DNA: TGCGCCAGCAGCCAGCGACAGGGGCACTCCTACGAGCAGTACTTC
D gene: .; clone size: once; V gene: TRBV5-1; J gene: TRBJ2-7; CDR3 protein: CASSLGFGQKDTPYEQYF; CDR3 DNA: TGCGCCAGCAGCTTGGGTTTCGGGCAGAAAGATACTCCCTACGAGCAGTACTTC
D gene: TRBD2; clone size: .; V gene: TRBV28; J gene: TRBJ2-3; CDR3 protein: CASTSSTSEIDTQYF; CDR3 DNA: TGTGCCAGCACCTCGTCGACTAGCGAAATAGATACGCAGTATTTT
D gene: .; clone size: once; V gene: TRBV25-1; J gene: TRBJ1-1; CDR3 protein: CASSEYRGRGTEAFF; CDR3 DNA: TGTGCCAGCAGTGAATACCGGGGGAGGGGCACTGAAGCTTTCTTT
D gene: TRBD2; clone size: .; V gene: TRBV5-1; J gene: TRBJ2-7; CDR3 protein: CASSLASSGTPQNEQYF; CDR3 DNA: TGCGCCAGCAGCTTGGCGTCTAGCGGAACTCCCCAGAACGAGCAGTACTTC
D gene: TRBD2; clone size: .; V gene: TRBV13; J gene: TRBJ2-5; CDR3 protein: CASTTWGLAGGETQYF; CDR3 DNA: TGTGCCAGCACCACTTGGGGGCTAGCGGGAGGAGAGACCCAGTACTTC
D gene: .; clone size: .; V gene: TRBV12-5; J gene: TRBJ1-1; CDR3 protein: CASNRGNTEAFF; CDR3 DNA: TGTGCTAGTAATAGGGGGAACACTGAAGCTTTCTTT
D gene: .; clone size: .; V gene: TRBV28; J gene: TRBJ2-7; CDR3 protein: CASSFDRNSYEQYF; CDR3 DNA: TGTGCCAGCAGTTTCGACAGAAACTCCTACGAGCAGTACTTC
D gene: .; clone size: .; V gene: TRBV11-2; J gene: TRBJ1-2; CDR3 protein: CASSLWGAYGYTF; CDR3 DNA: TGTGCCAGCAGCTTATGGGGAGCTTATGGCTACACCTTC
D gene: .; clone size: .; V gene: TRBV5-5; J gene: TRBJ2-7; CDR3 protein: CASTDVSAYEQYF; CDR3 DNA: TGTGCCAGCACCGACGTATCCGCCTACGAGCAGTACTTC
D gene: TRBD1; clone size: .; V gene: TRBV7-6; J gene: TRBJ2-7; CDR3 protein: CASSNRQGIIYEQYF; CDR3 DNA: TGTGCCAGCAGCAATAGACAGGGAATAATCTACGAGCAGTACTTC
D gene: TRBD1; clone size: .; V gene: TRBV18; J gene: TRBJ1-1; CDR3 protein: CASSSGTGELAEAFF; CDR3 DNA: TGTGCCAGCTCATCCGGGACAGGGGAATTAGCTGAAGCTTTCTTT
D gene: .; clone size: .; V gene: TRBV6-5; J gene: TRBJ1-1; CDR3 protein: CASSYSRGTEAFF; CDR3 DNA: TGTGCCAGCAGTTACAGTCGGGGAACTGAAGCTTTCTTT
D gene: TRBD1; clone size: once; V gene: TRBV7-6; J gene: TRBJ1-5; CDR3 protein: CASSPRGPAQGRSQPQHF; CDR3 DNA: TGTGCCAGCAGTCCCCGAGGGCCTGCACAGGGGCGTTCTCAGCCCCAGCATTTT
D gene: .; clone size: once; V gene: TRBV19; J gene: TRBJ1-5; CDR3 protein: CASSARDGGSPQHF; CDR3 DNA: TGTGCCAGTAGTGCCCGGGACGGCGGGTCGCCCCAGCATTTT
D gene: TRBD2; clone size: .; V gene: TRBV7-8; J gene: TRBJ2-5; CDR3 protein: CASKLAGQETQYF; CDR3 DNA: TGTGCCAGCAAACTAGCGGGTCAAGAGACCCAGTACTTC
D gene: TRBD1; clone size: .; V gene: TRBV6-4; J gene: TRBJ2-5; CDR3 protein: CASSGTGNQETQYF; CDR3 DNA: TGTGCCAGCAGTGGGACAGGGAACCAAGAGACCCAGTACTTC
D gene: TRBD2; clone size: .; V gene: TRBV9; J gene: TRBJ2-7; CDR3 protein: CASFPRGGEQYF; CDR3 DNA: TGTGCCAGCTTCCCTCGGGGGGGCGAGCAGTACTTC
D gene: .; clone size: .; V gene: TRBV27; J gene: TRBJ2-2; CDR3 protein: CASSLLGGELFF; CDR3 DNA: TGTGCCAGCAGTTTGTTAGGCGGGGAGCTGTTTTTT
D gene: TRBD1; clone size: once; V gene: TRBV10-3; J gene: TRBJ1-2; CDR3 protein: CAISPPRDRGLSGYTF; CDR3 DNA: TGTGCCATCAGTCCACCCCGGGACAGGGGGCTTAGTGGCTACACCTTC
D gene: TRBD2; clone size: .; V gene: TRBV4-1; J gene: TRBJ2-7; CDR3 protein: CASTSFHPGGYEQYF; CDR3 DNA: TGCGCCAGCACCTCCTTCCACCCGGGAGGATACGAGCAGTACTTC
D gene: .; clone size: once; V gene: TRBV6-1; J gene: TRBJ1-1; CDR3 protein: CASSEFGAGVFGNTEAFF; CDR3 DNA: TGTGCCAGCAGTGAATTCGGGGCAGGGGTGTTTGGGAACACTGAAGCTTTCTTT
D gene: TRBD2; clone size: .; V gene: TRBV11-3; J gene: TRBJ2-1; CDR3 protein: CASSSGLAGVYNEQFF; CDR3 DNA: TGTGCCAGCAGCTCCGGACTAGCGGGAGTCTACAATGAGCAGTTCTTC